A single sample gave rise to the 32 T cell receptor beta chains below, sequenced in a study of cytomegalovirus exposure and HLA in healthy donors. Use of 60 Vbeta and 13 Jbeta primers characterized the PCR. The table came from immunoSEQ multiplex PCR; TCRdb's copy has only in-frame clones and leaves some out. The sample consists of roughly 190,000 clones, 70% to 80% of them appearing once. The sequencing sample was made of PBMCs. The receptors were gathered from a woman aged 50 to 60 in good health and CMV-seronegative.

The rearrangement joins TRBV28 to TRBJ1-1; maybe TRBD1 (5 bases). Trimming stripped 6 bases from V and 1 base from J, with 6 bases between. The CDR3 length is 12 residues. Germline-derived CDR1 and CDR2 are MDHEN and SYDVKM. The CDR3 DNA reads as TGTGCCAGCAGAGGACAGAACACTGAAGCTTTCTTT. Amino acid sequence: CASRGQNTEAFF.

This clone was detected only once. The rearrangement links TRBV7-8 to TRBJ1-5; perhaps TRBD1 as D (6 bases). Trimming took 5 bases from V and 4 from J, leaving 15 bases between them. CDR1 and CDR2 (germline): SGHVS, FQNEAQ. The CDR3 extends over 15 amino acids. The CDR3 here is CASSPTGFGNQPQHF. DNA of the CDR3: TGTGCCAGCAGCCCAACAGGGTTCGGGAATCAGCCCCAGCATTTT.

V gene TRBV21-1 combines with J gene TRBJ1-5; TRBD1 reflects the table's D call only, with no check against the DNA. TRBV21-1 is recorded as a pseudogene. CDR3 length equals 14 residues. CDR3 DNA: TGTGCCAGCAGAAAAGGGCAGGGGAACCAGCCCCAGCATTTT. Its translation is CASRKGQGNQPQHF.

The J gene is TRBJ1-5, the V gene TRBV7-6, with D maybe TRBD1 (5 bases). CDR3 size: 14 residues. CDR1 and CDR2 (germline): SGHVS, FNYEAQ. V shed 5 bases and J shed 6 bases, with 14 bases lying between them. The CDR3 coding sequence is TGTGCCAGCAGCCGTGGGGGGTCAGCTCAGCCCCAGCATTTT. Translated, it gives CASSRGGSAQPQHF.

The gene calls are TRBV9 and TRBJ2-5; 9 nucleotides match TRBD1. Gene TRBJ2-7 matches the end of the DNA better, so the J call may be wrong. The CDR3 runs 15 residues. Germline V CDR1 and CDR2: SGDLS, YYNGEE. The CDR3 DNA sequence: TGTGCCAGCAGCGTCGCCGGGACAGGGAGTTACGAGCAGTACTTC. Translating gives CASSVAGTGSYEQYF.

This chain links TRBV11-1 with TRBJ2-6, with D possibly TRBD1 on 5 matching bases. Germline values: CDR1 SGHAT, CDR2 FQDESV (reference sequence). Trimming took off 5 bases at V and 0 bases at J, with 8 bases between the two ends. This CDR3 has 15 residues. In DNA form, the CDR3 reads TGTGCCAGCAGCAGACAGAGCTCTGGGGCCAACGTCCTGACTTTC. It yields the protein CASSRQSSGANVLTF. Filled out from reference TRBV11-1 and TRBJ2-6, the complete variable domain reads EAEVAQSPRYKITEKSQAVAFWCDPISGHATLYWYRQILGQGPELLVQFQDESVVDDSQLPKDRFSAERLKGVDSTLKIQPAELGDSAMYLCASSRQSSGANVLTFGAGSRLTVL.

A few counts support this clone. The chain couples TRBV28 to TRBJ2-7; 7 nucleotides align to TRBD2. Per the germline V gene, CDR1 is MDHEN and CDR2 is SYDVKM. The CDR3 consists of 15 residues. With 4 bases clipped from V and 2 bases from J, the junction kept 8 bases outside the gene matches. CDR3 amino acids: CASSSTLGGAYEQYF. The DNA of the CDR3 is TGTGCCAGCAGTTCCACCTTGGGGGGGGCCTACGAGCAGTACTTC.

The CDR3 region is CASRLTGGWQPQHF. CDR3 nucleotide sequence: TGTGCCAGCAGATTGACGGGGGGCTGGCAGCCCCAGCATTTT. The V gene is TRBV28, the J gene TRBJ1-5; maybe TRBD1 (6 bases). Germline CDR1 MDHEN, CDR2 SYDVKM. Trimming shortened V by 6 bases and J by 7 bases, and 16 bases separated the two germline ends. This CDR3 is built from 14 residues.

With respect to this clone: At one boundary the junction diverges from the germline segment, which might be a read error. The sample has other DNA sequences that encode this CDR3 too. V usage is TRBV9 and J usage is TRBJ2-1; possibly TRBD2 for D (5 bases). Germline CDR1 is SGDLS and CDR2 is YYNGEE. The CDR3 contains 13 residues. This chain's CDR3 is CASSVVTGNEQFF. The CDR3 DNA follows: TGCGCCAGCAGCGTAGTAACGGGGAATGAGCAGTTCTTC.

This chain uses TRBV27 with TRBJ1-2; D unclear. This CDR3 is built from 14 residues. V lost 3 bases, J lost 8 bases, and 16 bases lay in between. Germline V gene sequence: CDR1 MNHEY, CDR2 SMNVEV (reference sequence). The CDR3 loop reads CASSLRFSRSGYTF. The CDR3, as DNA: TGTGCCAGCAGTTTGAGATTTTCGCGGTCGGGCTACACCTTC.

The V gene is TRBV14, the J gene TRBJ1-2; 7 positions match TRBD1. V was clipped by 0 bases and J by 3 bases; unmatched bases: 13. The CDR3 is 18 amino acids. Looked up from germline, CDR1 is SGHDN and CDR2 is FVKESK. DNA for the CDR3: TGTGCCAGCAGCCAAGATGTGCCACGGGGTGGGACAGACTATGGCTACACCTTC. Protein product: CASSQDVPRGGTDYGYTF.

The chain joins TRBV6-6 to TRBJ1-5; D remains ambiguous. The CDR3 runs to 16 residues. Germline V CDR1 and CDR2: MNHNY, SVGAGI (reference sequence). Between the trimmed V and J ends, which lost 0 bases and 2 bases, there was a span of 11 bases. CDR3: CASSYSNRGGNQPQHF. For the CDR3, the DNA is TGTGCCAGCAGTTACTCGAACCGGGGTGGCAATCAGCCCCAGCATTTT.

Concerning this clone itself: The junction differs from germline at one of its ends, possibly a read error. The V call is TRBV7-9, the J call TRBJ1-2; TRBD1 agrees at 7 bases. CDR1 is SEHNR, CDR2 FQNEAQ, per germline (reference sequence). This CDR3 spans 13 amino acids. DNA of the CDR3: TGTTCCAGCAGCTTAGAGGGGGCCTATGGCTACACCTTC. Amino acid sequence: CSSSLEGAYGYTF.

This clone appeared a few times. The J gene is TRBJ1-5, the V gene TRBV9, with 8 nucleotides matching TRBD1. Germline-derived CDR1 and CDR2 are SGDLS and YYNGEE. This CDR3 comprises 16 residues. The V segment lost 3 bases and the J segment 0 bases; nucleotides outside the gene matches: 5. CDR3 sequence (DNA): TGTGCCAGCAGCGCGGGGACAGGCCTTAGCAATCAGCCCCAGCATTTT. As protein: CASSAGTGLSNQPQHF.

This clone was detected a few times. The chain employs TRBV6-5 and TRBJ2-5; TRBD1 agrees at 7 bases. Germline lookup yields CDR1 MNHEY and CDR2 SVGAGI. After removal of 5 bases from V and 4 bases from J, the junction contained 10 bases not matched to a gene. This CDR3 has 15 amino acids. In nucleotides, the CDR3 is TGTGCCAGCAGTAGGGGGCCTGATACGGGAGAGACCCAGTACTTC. The encoded protein is CASSRGPDTGETQYF.

This clone has more than one count but fewer than ten. One end of the junction fails to match germline, which may point to a read error. The chain uses TRBV7-9 and TRBJ1-1; the D is unclear. The CDR3 sequence is 16 residues long. Germline CDR1 is SEHNR and CDR2 is FQNEAQ (reference sequence). The DNA of the CDR3 is TGTTCCAGCAGCCAAGTACCAGGCTTGGGTGGCACTGAAGCTTTCTTT. Its protein is CSSSQVPGLGGTEAFF.

Concerning this clone: Mismatch with germline at one junction end may stem from a read error. V and J are TRBV2 and TRBJ1-4, with TRBD1 identical over 9 bases. There are 15 residues in the CDR3. Germline V CDR1 and CDR2: SNHLY, FYNNEI. In DNA, the CDR3 is TGTGCCAGCATCGGACAGGGGACAACTAGTGAAAAACTGTTTTTT. As protein: CASIGQGTTSEKLFF.

This clone was picked up one time. Mismatch with germline at one junction end may stem from a read error. The rearrangement links TRBV7-2 to TRBJ2-7; 10 bases line up with TRBD1. The CDR3 has 15 residues. Germline values: CDR1 SGHTA, CDR2 FQGNSA. The CDR3 DNA is TGTGCCAGCAGCTCCCGGGACAGGGGTTCCTCCGAGCAGTACTTC. It encodes CASSSRDRGSSEQYF.

The chain has TRBV18 and TRBJ2-3, with TRBD1 identical over 7 bases. Germline V lookup: CDR1 KGHSH, CDR2 LQKENI. Trimming removed 4 bases from V and 0 bases from J; junction bases left unmatched: 4. The CDR3 length is 15 residues. In nucleotides, the CDR3 is TGTGCCAGCTCACAGGGGGCTTCTAGCACAGATACGCAGTATTTT. Translating it yields CASSQGASSTDTQYF. The full variable domain, in which reference TRBV18 and TRBJ2-3 provide the parts outside the CDR3, is NAGVMQNPRHLVRRRGQEARLRCSPMKGHSHVYWYRQLPEEGLKFMVYLQKENIIDESGMPKERFSAEFPKEGPSILRIQQVVRGDSAAYFCASSQGASSTDTQYFGPGTRLTVL.

The chain couples TRBV7-9 to TRBJ2-1; TRBD2 aligns across 10 bases. V gave up 0 bases and J gave up 2 bases; unmatched junction bases: 4. Germline V gives CDR1 SEHNR, CDR2 FQNEAQ (reference sequence). This CDR3 region has 17 residues. The CDR3 DNA is TGTGCCAGCAGCTTAGCGAAAGGACTAGCGGCCTACAATGAGCAGTTCTTC. Its protein is CASSLAKGLAAYNEQFF.

V gene TRBV6-1 combines with J gene TRBJ1-6, with D unclear. Trimming removed 2 bases at V and 5 bases at J, with 16 bases between. The CDR3 spans 17 residues. The germline V gene has CDR1 MNHNS and CDR2 SASEGT. The CDR3 region is CASSEILGRTNNSPLHF. In nucleotides, the CDR3 is TGTGCCAGCAGTGAAATTCTAGGCAGAACAAATAATTCACCCCTCCACTTT.

The chain links TRBV14 to TRBJ1-2; no reliable D call. V shed 4 bases and J shed 4 bases, with 13 bases lying between them. Per germline, CDR1 SGHDN and CDR2 FVKESK. The CDR3 totals 14 residues. DNA for the CDR3: TGTGCCAGCAGCCCGCCCGGCCTAGGCTATGGCTACACCTTC. Translated: CASSPPGLGYGYTF.

The V and J genes are TRBV4-3 and TRBJ2-2; 7 bases are shared with TRBD2. CDR3 size: 17 residues. Germline loops: CDR1 LGHNA, CDR2 YSLEER. J gave up 0 bases and V 4 bases, and 8 bases lay outside the gene matches. CDR3 sequence: CASSPYHSGPNTGELFF. In DNA, the CDR3 is TGCGCCAGCAGCCCTTATCATAGCGGGCCGAACACCGGGGAGCTGTTTTTT.

V gene TRBV7-8 combines with J gene TRBJ2-7; a weak D match, TRBD1 (6 bases). Germline V gene sequence: CDR1 SGHVS, CDR2 FQNEAQ. The CDR3 runs to 15 residues. With 1 base removed from V and 1 base from J, the gap between germline ends came to 11 bases. The CDR3 nucleotides are TGTGCCAGCAGCTTAGTCGGGACAAGATCCTACGAGCAGTACTTC. Encoded protein: CASSLVGTRSYEQYF.

This clone was seen more than once but under ten times. The junction departs from the called germline gene at one end, perhaps through a read error. The CDR3 DNA follows: TGTTCCAGCAGCCCCATGGGGCAGGGGAACTACGAGCAGTACTTC. The encoded protein is CSSSPMGQGNYEQYF. V and J are TRBV7-9 and TRBJ2-7; tentatively, D is TRBD1 (6 bases). Germline loops: CDR1 SEHNR, CDR2 FQNEAQ (reference sequence). The CDR3 is made up of 15 amino acids.

The chain uses TRBV5-1 and TRBJ2-7; 11 bases are shared with TRBD1. Germline CDR1 reads SGHRS; CDR2 reads YFSETQ. The CDR3 is 15 residues long. V was pared by 4 bases and J by 5 bases, with 8 bases of the junction left unmatched. The CDR3 here is CASSARTGGGDEQYF. The DNA for the CDR3 is TGCGCCAGCAGCGCTCGGACAGGGGGCGGGGACGAGCAGTACTTC.

This chain connects TRBV2 to TRBJ2-1, with a tentative D call TRBD1 (10 bases). V was shortened by 3 bases and J by 0 bases, with 30 bases between the two germline ends. From germline, CDR1 is SNHLY and CDR2 FYNNEI. The CDR3 runs to 22 residues. CDR3 DNA sequence: TGTGCCAGCAGTGAGGGGACAGGGGCTAGCGGGATTCCCCTAACCTCCTACAATGAGCAGTTCTTC. Its protein product is CASSEGTGASGIPLTSYNEQFF.

This clone was counted a single time. The V and J genes are TRBV18 and TRBJ2-5, with D unresolved. Trimming shortened V by 3 bases and J by 2 bases, and 7 bases separated the two germline ends. The V gene's germline CDR1 is KGHSH and CDR2 LQKENI. The CDR3 spans 13 residues. The CDR3 nucleotides read TGTGCCAGCTCACCGGTCAGGCAAGAGACCCAGTACTTC. This encodes CASSPVRQETQYF.

The chain employs TRBV19 and TRBJ1-2; tentatively, D is TRBD1 (5 bases). V was trimmed by 3 bases and J by 1 base, leaving 27 bases between them. Germline CDR1 LNHDA, CDR2 SQIVND (reference sequence). The CDR3 covers 20 residues. The DNA of the CDR3 is TGTGCCAGTAGTATCGCAATCCCTAAGTTAACGACAGATTTTAACTATGGCTACACCTTC. Protein product: CASSIAIPKLTTDFNYGYTF. Full variable domain (remainder filled in from reference TRBV19 and TRBJ1-2): DGGITQSPKYLFRKEGQNVTLSCEQNLNHDAMYWYRQDPGQGLRLIYYSQIVNDFQKGDIAEGYSVSREKKESFPLTVTSAQKNPTAFYLCASSIAIPKLTTDFNYGYTFGSGTRLTVV.

This clone appeared a single time. This chain connects TRBV7-2 to TRBJ1-1; 9 bases agree with TRBD1. V was pared by 0 bases and J by 10 bases, with 12 bases of the junction left unmatched. The CDR3 is 16 amino acids. Germline CDR1 SGHTA, CDR2 FQGNSA. DNA for the CDR3: TGTGCCAGCAGCTTAGCGGTTCCCGGGACAGGGTTTGGAGCTTTCTTT. Translation: CASSLAVPGTGFGAFF.

The chain carries TRBV18 and TRBJ1-6; D is unresolved. V was clipped by 3 bases and J by 14 bases, with 11 bases between them. Germline V gives CDR1 KGHSH, CDR2 LQKENI. The CDR3 totals 12 residues. CDR3 DNA: TGTGCCAGCTCACCCGGGAGAGAGGCCCTCCACTTT. This codes for CASSPGREALHF.

V and J are TRBV5-4 and TRBJ1-1; TRBD1 aligns across 7 bases. The V segment lost 5 bases and the J segment 0 bases; nucleotides outside the gene matches: 7. The CDR3 runs to 15 residues. Germline V gene lookup returns CDR1 SGHNT and CDR2 YYREEE (reference sequence). CDR3 sequence (DNA): TGTGCCAGCAGACCAAGACAGGGACTGAACACTGAAGCTTTCTTT. It codes for CASRPRQGLNTEAFF.